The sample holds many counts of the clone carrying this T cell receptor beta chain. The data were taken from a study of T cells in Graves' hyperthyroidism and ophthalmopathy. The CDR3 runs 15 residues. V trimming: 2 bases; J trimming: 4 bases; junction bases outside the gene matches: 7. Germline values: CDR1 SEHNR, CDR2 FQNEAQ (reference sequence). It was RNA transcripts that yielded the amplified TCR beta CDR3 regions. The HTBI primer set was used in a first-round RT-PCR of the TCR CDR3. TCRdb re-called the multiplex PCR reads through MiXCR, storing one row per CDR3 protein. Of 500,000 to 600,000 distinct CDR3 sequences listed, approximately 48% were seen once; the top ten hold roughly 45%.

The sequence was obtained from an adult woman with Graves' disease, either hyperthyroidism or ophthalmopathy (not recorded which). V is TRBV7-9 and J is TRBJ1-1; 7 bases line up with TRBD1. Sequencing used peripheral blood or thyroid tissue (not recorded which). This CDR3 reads CASSLTGALGTEAFF. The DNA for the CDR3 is TGTGCCAGCAGCTTAACAGGGGCCTTGGGCACTGAAGCTTTCTTT.